These T cell receptor beta chains were read from a single sample in a study of blood T cell repertoires in COVID-19. Profiled with immunoSEQ multiplex PCR; TCRdb holds only in-frame clones, not every one. Among around 99,000 clones listed, almost 85% were seen once. The material sequenced was peripheral blood. Receptors originate from a human donor in a cohort sampled during active COVID-19. Each CDR3 is given with its conserved first and last residue. A D gene is named only where the DNA matches it firmly. Clone size is shown for a subset of rows, as once, few, many or a class of expanded clone.

V	D	J	size	DNA	CDR3
TRBV7-3	TRBD2	TRBJ2-1	NA	TGTGCCAGCAGCTGGTCTAGCGGGAGCTCCTACAATGAGCAGTTCTTC	CASSWSSGSSYNEQFF
TRBV29-1	TRBD1	TRBJ2-5	NA	TGCAGCGCCGGACAGGCCGGGACGTTGGAGACCCAGTACTTC	CSAGQAGTLETQYF
TRBV10-3	NA	TRBJ2-7	NA	TGTGCCATCAGTTCCGACAGGGACTCGCCCTACGAGCAGTACTTC	CAISSDRDSPYEQYF
TRBV2	TRBD2	TRBJ2-5	once	TGTGCCAGCGGACTAGCGGGAGGAGAGACCCAGTACTTC	CASGLAGGETQYF
TRBV11-2	NA	TRBJ2-7	NA	TGTGCCAGCAGCTTACGGACAGCCCTCCACGAGCAGTACTTC	CASSLRTALHEQYF
TRBV5-4	NA	TRBJ1-1	few	TGTGCCAGCAGCTTGGGTCGGTACGGCACTGAAGCTTTCTTT	CASSLGRYGTEAFF
TRBV6-5	TRBD2	TRBJ2-5	NA	TGTGCCAGCAGTTACGGGGGGGAGTACCAAGAGACCCAGTACTTC	CASSYGGEYQETQYF
TRBV19	NA	TRBJ2-1	few	TGTGCCAGTAGTATGAGAAGAGAGCAGTTCTTC	CASSMRREQFF
TRBV4-1	TRBD1	TRBJ2-4	NA	TGCGCCAGCAGCCAGAGGGACAGTGTCATCATTCAGTACTTC	CASSQRDSVIIQYF
TRBV6-5	NA	TRBJ2-3	few	TGTGCCAGCAGCCGGCGGTGGGAGAGCACAGATACGCAGTATTTT	CASSRRWESTDTQYF
TRBV24-1	TRBD1	TRBJ1-1	NA	TGTGCCACCAGTGATGGGACAGGGGGCCGGAACACTGAAGCTTTCTTT	CATSDGTGGRNTEAFF
TRBV7-2	TRBD2	TRBJ2-1	NA	TGTGCCAGCAGTTCAGCTAACATGGCGGGACCAGCGGGGAATGAGCAGTTCTTC	CASSSANMAGPAGNEQFF
TRBV27	NA	TRBJ2-3	NA	TGTGCCAGCAGTTCCTACTCTAGCACAGATACGCAGTATTTT	CASSSYSSTDTQYF
TRBV27	TRBD2	TRBJ2-4	NA	TGTGCCAGCAGTTTCGGGAGGGGCAAAAACATTCAGTACTTC	CASSFGRGKNIQYF
TRBV7-2	TRBD1	TRBJ1-4	once	TGTGCCAGCAGCTCGCACAGGGGGACTAATGAAAAACTGTTTTTT	CASSSHRGTNEKLFF
TRBV19	TRBD1	TRBJ1-2	once	TGTGCCAGTAGTATAGCCCGAGGACAGGGAGGGCATGGCTACACCTTC	CASSIARGQGGHGYTF
TRBV3-1/TRBV3-2	TRBD2	TRBJ2-1	NA	TGTGCCAGCAGCCAAGCTCCGGGACTAGCGGGAATCCCGCTTTGCGATGAGCAGTTCTTC	CASSQAPGLAGIPLCDEQFF
TRBV6-2/TRBV6-3	TRBD2	TRBJ2-1	NA	TGTGCCAGCAGCGTCGGGACTAGCGGACTGACTGCGCAGTTCTTC	CASSVGTSGLTAQFF
TRBV9	TRBD1	TRBJ1-1	NA	TGTGCCAGCAGCGTAGGGACAGGCGGCACTGAAGCTTTCTTT	CASSVGTGGTEAFF
TRBV30	TRBD1	TRBJ1-1	NA	TGTGCCTGGGATTCCGGGACAGCGAGGAATTTCTTT	CAWDSGTARNFF
TRBV29-1	NA	TRBJ1-1	NA	TGCAGCGGAGACTTTTCCCGGACTGACGCTTTCTTT	CSGDFSRTDAFF
TRBV28	TRBD2	TRBJ2-1	NA	TGTGCCAGCAGCGAAACTAGCGGGAGGGCCAATGAGCAGTTCTTC	CASSETSGRANEQFF
TRBV7-9	NA	TRBJ2-7	once	TGTGCCAGCAGCCAGGAGGGCGGGCGTTCCTACGAGCAGTACTTC	CASSQEGGRSYEQYF
TRBV27	TRBD1	TRBJ2-5	NA	TGTGCCAGCAGTACAAACAGGGGGGAGACCCAGTACTTC	CASSTNRGETQYF
TRBV5-8	TRBD1	TRBJ2-7	NA	TGTGCCAGCAACTCCGGGACAGGGGCCTACGAGCAGTACTTC	CASNSGTGAYEQYF
TRBV2	NA	TRBJ1-5	NA	TGTGCCAGCAGCTACGAGCTAGACAGGTCGGGTCAGCCCCAGCATTTT	CASSYELDRSGQPQHF
TRBV28	TRBD2	TRBJ2-1	NA	TGTGCCAGCAGTTTTTATCAGCGGGGGAGGTACAATGAGCAGTTCTTC	CASSFYQRGRYNEQFF
TRBV27	NA	TRBJ1-1	NA	TGTGCCAGCAGCCTAAACGGGGGGACCACTGAAGCTTTCTTT	CASSLNGGTTEAFF
TRBV19	NA	TRBJ2-5	NA	TGTGCCAGTAGTATAGAACTAGCCTCTGCGGGGCAAGAGACCCAGTACTTC	CASSIELASAGQETQYF
TRBV30	NA	TRBJ1-5	NA	TGTGCCTGGAGTGTTGGGGGGGGCAATCAGCCCCAGCATTTT	CAWSVGGGNQPQHF
TRBV6-5	NA	TRBJ2-3	NA	TGTGCCAGCAGTTACTCGTTCGCTCGGGCAGATACGCAGTATTTT	CASSYSFARADTQYF
TRBV29-1	TRBD2	TRBJ2-1	few	TGCAGCGTTGAAGATCTGGGTATGAGCGGGAGAGGAAATGAGCAGTTCTTC	CSVEDLGMSGRGNEQFF
TRBV3-1/TRBV3-2	NA	TRBJ1-2	NA	TGTGCCAGCAGCCAAGATGGCAGAATCTATGGCTACACCTTC	CASSQDGRIYGYTF
TRBV28	TRBD1	TRBJ2-2	NA	TGTGCCATCCAAGGGACAGAGAACACCGGGGAGCTGTTTTTT	CAIQGTENTGELFF
TRBV14	NA	TRBJ1-2	NA	TGTGCCAGCAGCCAACCGGGGGGATTTATCAGCTACACCTTC	CASSQPGGFISYTF
TRBV5-1	NA	TRBJ2-3	NA	TGCGCCAGCAGCCCTACATCAGGGAGGTGGCCAGATACGCAGTATTTT	CASSPTSGRWPDTQYF
TRBV5-1	NA	TRBJ2-7	NA	TGCGCCAGCACCCCGATAAATATAGCCTACGAGCAGTACTTC	CASTPINIAYEQYF
TRBV7-3	TRBD1	TRBJ2-3	NA	TGTGCCAGCAGCAGGACAGGGGGCGCGGGTGATACGCAGTATTTT	CASSRTGGAGDTQYF
TRBV7-2	TRBD2	TRBJ2-5	NA	TGTGCCAGCAGCCTTCTAGCGGTCCAAGAGACCCAGTACTTC	CASSLLAVQETQYF
TRBV6-2/TRBV6-3	NA	TRBJ2-3	NA	TGTGCCAGCAGTTATGCGGATTTCACAGATACGCAGTATTTT	CASSYADFTDTQYF
TRBV4-3	TRBD1	TRBJ2-1	NA	TGCGCCAGCAGCCAATACATACCGGGACAGGGGGCGATTGAGCAGTTCTTC	CASSQYIPGQGAIEQFF